The present T cell receptor (beta chain) was sequenced within a study of cytomegalovirus exposure and HLA in healthy donors. Study-level information: As an earlier analysis found, around 200 million T cells yielded about 120 million unique TCR beta sequences.

Study-level findings and limits: A list of 150 or so TCR beta chains associated with cytomegalovirus was given.

The PCR contained 60 Vbeta and 13 Jbeta primers. Sequenced by immunoSEQ multiplex PCR; TCRdb stores in-frame clones only, minus some. The sample holds over 100,000 clones, over 65% seen once. Remarks on this clone: What it recognizes is unknown.

Trimming removed 2 bases from V and 1 base from J, with 3 bases in between. The CDR3 is 12 amino acids. Germline values: CDR1 SGHRS, CDR2 YFSETQ. The sequence derives from a woman under 40 in good health and CMV-seropositive. The J gene is TRBJ2-5, the V gene TRBV5-1; D unclear. The sequencing input was PBMCs. CDR3 in amino acids: CASSFSQETQYF. CDR3 bases: TGCGCCAGCAGCTTCTCCCAAGAGACCCAGTACTTC.